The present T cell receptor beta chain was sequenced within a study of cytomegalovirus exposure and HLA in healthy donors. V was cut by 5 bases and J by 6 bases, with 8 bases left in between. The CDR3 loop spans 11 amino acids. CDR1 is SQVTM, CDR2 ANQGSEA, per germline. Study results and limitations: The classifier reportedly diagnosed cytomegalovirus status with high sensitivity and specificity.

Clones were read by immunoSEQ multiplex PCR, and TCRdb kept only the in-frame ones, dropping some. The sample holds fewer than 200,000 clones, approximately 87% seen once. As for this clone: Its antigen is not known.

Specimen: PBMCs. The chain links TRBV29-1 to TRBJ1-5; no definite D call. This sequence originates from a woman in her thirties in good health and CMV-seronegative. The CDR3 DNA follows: TGCAGCGTTTCAGGCCCTCAGCCCCAGCATTTT. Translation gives CSVSGPQPQHF.